One sample yielded the 22 T cell receptor beta chains listed below, sequenced in a study of T cell changes during pregnancy in multiple sclerosis. The data were produced by immunoSEQ multiplex PCR, yet TCRdb's version contains in-frame clones alone and is incomplete. The sample gives 100,000 or so clones, about 92% of which show up once; about 1.8% is in the top ten. Source: peripheral blood, taken after pregnancy. The receptors originated from a female donor with multiple sclerosis, enrolled in a pregnancy study.

CDR3 nucleotides: TGTGCCAGCAGCGGTAGCGGGGGGGGGAACACCGGGGAGCTGTTTTTT. This encodes CASSGSGGGNTGELFF. The chain has TRBV9 and TRBJ2-2; TRBD2 matches at 11 bases. CDR1 is SGDLS, CDR2 YYNGEE, per germline. Trimming cost V 3 bases and J 1 base; bases outside gene matches: 2. CDR3 length: 16 amino acids.

The chain couples TRBV5-1 to TRBJ2-2; weak D call: TRBD1 (5 bases). The germline V and J ends were trimmed by 1 base and 3 bases, with 13 bases remaining between them. Germline values: CDR1 SGHRS, CDR2 YFSETQ. The CDR3 extends over 16 amino acids. The DNA of the CDR3 is TGCGCCAGCAGCTTGAGGCAGGGTGTCGACACCGGGGAGCTGTTTTTT. This translates into CASSLRQGVDTGELFF.

V and J are TRBV5-1 and TRBJ2-3, with D perhaps TRBD2 (7 bases). Germline V lookup: CDR1 SGHRS, CDR2 YFSETQ. V was shortened by 0 bases and J by 5 bases, with 13 bases between the two germline ends. The CDR3 runs 15 residues. The CDR3: CASSLAAGAIDTQYF. The CDR3, as DNA: TGCGCCAGCAGCTTGGCGGCGGGGGCCATAGATACGCAGTATTTT.

The chain joins TRBV9 to TRBJ2-7; 12 nucleotides line up with TRBD2. Germline CDR1 is SGDLS and CDR2 is YYNGEE. With V trimmed by 4 bases and J by 6 bases, 8 bases remained unmatched. This CDR3 contains 15 residues. In nucleotides, the CDR3 is TGTGCCAGCAGCCCACTAGCGGGGGGACCGGGCGAGCAGTACTTC. Protein product: CASSPLAGGPGEQYF.

The chain carries TRBV7-2 and TRBJ2-1; weak D call: TRBD2 (5 bases). Germline lookup yields CDR1 SGHTA and CDR2 FQGNSA. The CDR3 is 14 amino acids. With 1 base removed from V and 6 bases from J, the gap between germline ends came to 10 bases. DNA for the CDR3: TGTGCCAGCAGCTTAGTGCTAGCCGGCAATGAGCAGTTCTTC. Amino acid sequence: CASSLVLAGNEQFF.

The chain combines TRBV29-1 with TRBJ2-1; 7 nucleotides match TRBD1. Trimming took 7 bases from V and 9 from J; bases not matched to a gene: 15. Germline CDR1 and CDR2: SQVTM and ANQGSEA. The CDR3 sequence is 14 residues long. The DNA for the CDR3 is TGCAGCGCCTCAAAGGGGGCGCAAGGTCGTGAGCAGTTCTTC. As protein: CSASKGAQGREQFF.

The chain recombines TRBV18 with TRBJ2-7; 10 bases map to TRBD1. Germline lookup yields CDR1 KGHSH and CDR2 LQKENI. The V gene end was trimmed by 2 bases and the J gene end by 6 bases; junction bases not matched to a gene: 7. The CDR3 runs to 15 residues. The CDR3 region has the DNA TGTGCCAGCTCACCAGGGACAGGGGCGCAGCGCGAGCAGTACTTC. This codes for CASSPGTGAQREQYF.

The chain links TRBV2 to TRBJ1-4, with 10 bases that match TRBD1. The germline CDR1 and CDR2 sequences are SNHLY and FYNNEI. With 6 bases clipped from V and 7 bases from J, the junction kept 5 bases outside the gene matches. The CDR3 consists of 14 residues. The CDR3 here is CASRGQGRGEKLFF. CDR3 DNA: TGTGCCAGCAGGGGACAGGGGCGGGGTGAAAAACTGTTTTTT.

The V gene is TRBV7-2, the J gene TRBJ2-7; possible D gene TRBD1, 6 bases. The CDR3 runs to 16 residues. CDR1 and CDR2 from the germline V gene are SGHTA and FQGNSA. Trimming stripped 5 bases from V and 2 bases from J, with 19 bases between. DNA for the CDR3: TGTGCCAGCAGCCCGGTCAGATGGGACATTACCTACGAGCAGTACTTC. Its translation: CASSPVRWDITYEQYF. The full variable domain, in which reference TRBV7-2 and TRBJ2-7 provide the parts outside the CDR3, is GAGVSQSPSNKVTEKGKDVELRCDPISGHTALYWYRQSLGQGLEFLIYFQGNSAPDKSGLPSDRFSAERTGGSVSTLTIQRTQQEDSAVYLCASSPVRWDITYEQYFGPGTRLTVT.

This chain uses TRBV5-1 with TRBJ1-3; D is perhaps TRBD1 (5 bases). Trimming removed 1 base at V and 2 bases at J, with 7 bases between. CDR1 SGHRS and CDR2 YFSETQ come from the germline V gene. CDR3 length: 14 amino acids. CDR3 DNA: TGCGCCAGCAGCTTGCAGGGTACTGGAAACACCATATATTTT. This sequence encodes CASSLQGTGNTIYF.

The V call is TRBV19, the J call TRBJ1-5, with 7 bases lining up with TRBD1. Germline CDR1 is LNHDA and CDR2 is SQIVND (reference sequence). V lost 5 bases, J lost 5 bases, and 9 bases stayed unmatched. This CDR3 is 15 amino acids long. CDR3 loop: CASSLVTGEDQPQHF. DNA for the CDR3: TGTGCCAGTAGTCTAGTCACAGGGGAAGATCAGCCCCAGCATTTT.

For the CDR3, the DNA is TGTGCCAGCAGCCAAGTATGGACTAGCGGGTACGAGCAGTACTTC. Protein product: CASSQVWTSGYEQYF. V and J are TRBV14 and TRBJ2-7; 11 bases match TRBD2. V dropped 1 base and J dropped 4; count of bases not matched to a gene: 3. CDR3 length: 15 residues. Germline V gene lookup returns CDR1 SGHDN and CDR2 FVKESK.

The V and J genes are TRBV7-9 and TRBJ2-5; tentative D call: TRBD1 (6 bases). The CDR3 loop spans 14 amino acids. V lost 1 base, J lost 1 base, and 7 bases lay in between. Germline V CDR1 and CDR2: SEHNR, FQNEAQ (reference sequence). The CDR3 sequence is CASSLDRVQETQYF. The CDR3 DNA sequence: TGTGCCAGCAGCTTAGACAGGGTCCAAGAGACCCAGTACTTC. Drawing the rest from reference TRBV7-9 and TRBJ2-5, the complete variable domain is DTGVSQNPRHKITKRGQNVTFRCDPISEHNRLYWYRQTLGQGPEFLTYFQNEAQLEKSRLLSDRFSAERPKGSFSTLEIQRTEQGDSAMYLCASSLDRVQETQYFGPGTRLLVL.

A few counts support this clone. The chain uses TRBV19 and TRBJ1-6, with D uncertain. The CDR3 totals 10 residues. Germline values: CDR1 LNHDA, CDR2 SQIVND (reference sequence). Trimming cost V 9 bases and J 9 bases, with 6 bases left between them. Here the CDR3 DNA reads TGTGCCAGCGGAGGTTCACCCCTCCACTTT. Protein product: CASGGSPLHF.

This chain uses TRBV29-1 with TRBJ2-7; 9 bases are shared with TRBD1. The CDR3 is 14 amino acids. The germline V gene has CDR1 SQVTM and CDR2 ANQGSEA. Trimming took 8 bases from V and 2 from J; bases not matched to a gene: 10. DNA for the CDR3: TGCAGCACCCGAACAGGGGGCAAAGCCTACGAGCAGTACTTC. Its translation is CSTRTGGKAYEQYF.

CDR3 amino acids: CSVTSGGHQETQYF. CDR3 nucleotide sequence: TGCAGCGTTACTAGCGGGGGTCACCAAGAGACCCAGTACTTC. The chain carries TRBV29-1 and TRBJ2-5; 11 bases match TRBD2. The V gene's germline CDR1 is SQVTM and CDR2 ANQGSEA. Germline trimming cut 5 bases from V and 0 bases from J; bases unmatched to any gene: 2. The CDR3 covers 14 residues.

This clone has more than one count but fewer than ten. This chain joins TRBV6-1 and TRBJ2-7, with 12 bases matching TRBD1. The CDR3 runs to 15 residues. In germline, CDR1 is MNHNS, CDR2 SASEGT. The V gene end was trimmed by 5 bases and the J gene end by 5 bases; junction bases not matched to a gene: 7. The CDR3 coding sequence is TGTGCCAGCAGTCTATCCGGGACAGGGGGCGACGAGCAGTACTTC. This sequence encodes CASSLSGTGGDEQYF.

This chain joins TRBV6-1 and TRBJ2-7; a possible D gene is TRBD1 (6 bases). CDR1 and CDR2 (germline): MNHNS, SASEGT. V was trimmed by 6 bases and J by 5 bases, leaving 14 bases between them. CDR3 length: 13 residues. The CDR3 loop reads CASRPTGTHEQYF. CDR3 in DNA: TGTGCCAGCAGACCTACAGGGACCCACGAGCAGTACTTC.

The V gene is TRBV27, the J gene TRBJ2-3; D is undetermined. Trimming took off 1 base at V and 0 bases at J, with 8 bases between the two ends. There are 15 residues in the CDR3. CDR1 and CDR2 (germline): MNHEY, SMNVEV (reference sequence). The CDR3 nucleotides read TGTGCCAGCAGTTTATGGTTCGGTAGCACAGATACGCAGTATTTT. As protein: CASSLWFGSTDTQYF.

The V call is TRBV29-1, the J call TRBJ2-1; weak D call: TRBD1 (5 bases). The ends were cut back, 7 bases at V and 3 bases at J, with 13 bases in the middle. The CDR3 covers 13 residues. In germline, CDR1 is SQVTM, CDR2 ANQGSEA. The CDR3 DNA is TGCAGCGCTCTAGGGGATCTCTACAATGAGCAGTTCTTC. Translation gives CSALGDLYNEQFF.

DNA for the CDR3: TGTGCCAGCTCACCTCAGGGTGCTGGCAATCAGCCCCAGCATTTT. Its protein product is CASSPQGAGNQPQHF. V is TRBV18 and J is TRBJ1-5; maybe TRBD1 (5 bases). The V and J ends lost 3 bases and 2 bases respectively, with 11 bases between them. This CDR3 has 15 amino acids. Germline CDR1 and CDR2: KGHSH and LQKENI.

The genes are TRBV5-1 and TRBJ1-6, with D hard to call. Germline lookup yields CDR1 SGHRS and CDR2 YFSETQ. Trimming took 0 bases from V and 8 from J, leaving 15 bases between them. This CDR3 has 16 residues. In DNA form, the CDR3 reads TGCGCCAGCAGCTTGGAGCGATCCGCCGGGGATTCACCCCTCCACTTT. It is translated as CASSLERSAGDSPLHF.